This TCR beta chain came from a study of T cells expressing NK-cell markers. Study-level findings and limits: Questions lingered over whether expanded NKG2C+ T cell clones were HCMV-specific. Leadership of the CD3+CD56-NKG2C+ fraction also belonged to these clonotypes in several donors.

A remark on this clonotype: Its target is not known.

cDNA encoding TCR beta was synthesized via 5'RACE template switching incorporating UMIs. From its re-call of the 5' RACE reads, TCRdb lists each CDR3 protein once, without DNA. The data include tens of thousands of distinct CDR3 sequences; the top ten clones carry 50% to 75%. CDR1 and CDR2 (germline): MDHEN, SYDVKM. The length of the CDR3 is 19 residues. The sample consisted of blood T cells: a sorted CD56 or NKG2C T cell subset, CD4+ or CD8+ T cells, or bulk PBMC T cells (not recorded which). The receptor was isolated from a woman aged 18 to 75 in good health. This chain connects TRBV28 to TRBJ2-7. Here the CDR3 reads CASSSLESTRRGSSYEQYF.